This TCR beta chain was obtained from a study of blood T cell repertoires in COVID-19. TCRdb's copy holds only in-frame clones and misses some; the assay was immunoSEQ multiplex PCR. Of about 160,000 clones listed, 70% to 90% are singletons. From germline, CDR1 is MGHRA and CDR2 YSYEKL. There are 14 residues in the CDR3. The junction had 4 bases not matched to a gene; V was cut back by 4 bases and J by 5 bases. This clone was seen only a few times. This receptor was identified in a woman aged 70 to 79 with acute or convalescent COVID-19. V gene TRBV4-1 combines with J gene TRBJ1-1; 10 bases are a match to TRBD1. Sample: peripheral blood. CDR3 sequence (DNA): TGCGCCAGCAGCCTGACAGGGGGCGCGACTGAAGCTTTCTTT. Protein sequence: CASSLTGGATEAFF.